This TCR beta chain was captured by sequencing in a study of monozygotic twins with inflammatory bowel disease. General study results and limits: IBD patients had lower TCRbeta diversity (inverse Simpson) than healthy co-twins. Patient-specific immunosuppressive treatments may have made repertoires more variable.

Comment on this clonotype: Its antigen is as yet unknown.

The germline V gene has CDR1 MNHEY and CDR2 SMNVEV (reference sequence). The length of the CDR3 is 14 residues. Roughly 3,500 ng of total RNA went into each TCR library. Addition of UMIs with a 6-nucleotide sample barcode was achieved by template switching. TCRdb derives one entry per CDR3 protein from the 5' RACE reads, leaving out DNA. This sample contains a few hundred thousand distinct CDR3 sequences. J is TRBJ1-4 and V is TRBV27; TCRdb outputs TRBD1, but without DNA this stays unchecked. Input material: blood. The clonotype comes from a human donor with ulcerative colitis or Crohn's disease, or a healthy co-twin of an affected twin (not recorded which). CDR3 sequence: CASSSLGPTEKLFF. Based on the CDR3 plus reference TRBV27 and TRBJ1-4, the full variable domain is EAQVTQNPRYLITVTGKKLTVTCSQNMNHEYMSWYRQDPGLGLRQIYYSMNVEVTDKGDVPEGYKVSRKEKRNFPLILESPSPNQTSLYFCASSSLGPTEKLFFGSGTQLSVL.